The 32 T cell receptor beta chains below were found in one sample sequenced in a study of tumor and adjacent non-tumor tissue in lung cancer. The library came from three nested PCR rounds adapted from ARM-PCR protocols. TCRdb fed the multiplex PCR reads into MiXCR, producing one record per CDR3 protein. The repertoire holds tens of thousands of distinct CDR3 sequences, with 60% to 80% as singletons. RNA was extracted from bulk tissue without any cell sorting. The specimen sequenced was lung tumor tissue. These receptors were collected from a woman aged 45 to 65 with non-small cell lung cancer.

Of note for this clonotype: At one of its ends the junction is not consistent with the germline gene, which may arise from a read error. The chain is built from TRBV10-3 and TRBJ2-4, with D perhaps matching TRBD1 or TRBD2 (5 bases each). Germline V gives CDR1 ENHRY, CDR2 SYGVKD. This CDR3 has 13 residues. DNA for the CDR3: TGTGCCATCAGTGTTGGGGGAAAGGGCATTCAATACTTC. Encoded protein: CAISVGGKGIQYF.

Points on this clonotype: Germline is not matched at one junction end, which may reflect a read error. This sequence joins TRBV11-2 and TRBJ1-2, with 9 bases that match TRBD1. Germline V lookup: CDR1 SGHAT, CDR2 FQNNGV. The CDR3 is 16 residues long. The DNA of the CDR3 is TGTGCCAGCAGCTTTGAAACAGGGGGCCGAGGGTATGGCTACACATTC. It specifies CASSFETGGRGYGYTF.

This clonotype was counted a single time. One end of the junction varies from germline; a read error may be responsible. V is TRBV29-1 and J is TRBJ2-5; 10 positions agree with TRBD1. The CDR3 is made up of 15 amino acids. From germline, CDR1 is SQVTM and CDR2 ANQGSEA. This CDR3 is CSVAWTGGLGETQYF. For the CDR3, the DNA is TGTAGCGTCGCCTGGACAGGGGGTTTGGGGGAGACCCAGTACTTC.

As for this clonotype: With a much larger clone just one base away, this may be a read error. The rearrangement uses TRBV28 and TRBJ2-7; the D is unclear. CDR1 and CDR2 (germline): MDHEN, SYDVKM. This CDR3 is 15 amino acids long. V was cut by 2 bases and J by 2 bases, with 13 bases left in between. The CDR3 protein is CASSLGEGIPYEQYF. The DNA of the CDR3 is TGTGCCAGCAGTTTAGGGGAAGGAATCCCCTACGAGCAGTACTTC.

A word on this clonotype: This likely comes from a read error, as the CDR3 has no conserved phenylalanine or tryptophan at its end. V usage is TRBV12-3 or TRBV12-4 and J usage is TRBJ1-2, with 7 bases matching TRBD1. The CDR3 has 13 residues. The CDR3 loop reads CASNPRDSDGYTL. The CDR3 DNA reads TGTGCCAGCAATCCGAGGGACAGCGATGGTTACACCTTG.

The rearrangement joins TRBV4-1 to TRBJ2-2, with D possibly TRBD1 on 6 matching bases. Trimming removed 10 bases at V and 1 base at J, with 10 bases between. This CDR3 comprises 13 residues. Per the germline V gene, CDR1 is MGHRA and CDR2 is YSYEKL. The CDR3 is CAITRGNTGELFF. The DNA for the CDR3 is TGCGCCATCACCAGGGGGAACACCGGGGAGCTGTTTTTT.

Note on this clonotype: One end of the junction fails to match germline, which may point to a read error. The chain combines TRBV12-3 or TRBV12-4 with TRBJ2-4; D may be TRBD2 (6 bases). The CDR3 has 15 residues. CDR3 loop: CASSLLVSGPPSPHF. In nucleotides, the CDR3 is TGTGCCAGCAGTTTATTGGTAAGCGGGCCACCTTCCCCCCACTTC.

This clonotype was seen repeatedly, ten times or more. CDR3 protein: CASSPRQDNSPLHF. The DNA for the CDR3 is TGTGCCAGCAGTCCAAGACAGGATAATTCACCCCTCCACTTT. The chain uses TRBV2 and TRBJ1-6; possible D gene TRBD1, 6 bases. Germline CDR1 reads SNHLY; CDR2 reads FYNNEI. There are 14 residues in the CDR3. Trimming cost V 5 bases and J 5 bases, with 10 bases left between them.

This clonotype occurred once. The chain carries TRBV6-6 and TRBJ2-5; no firm D call. V was shortened by 4 bases and J by 5 bases, with 17 bases between the two germline ends. Germline CDR1 and CDR2: MNHNY and SVGAGI (reference sequence). The CDR3 runs 15 residues. The CDR3 reads CASSSQPTARETQYF. In nucleotides, the CDR3 is TGTGCCAGCAGTTCCCAACCGACGGCTAGGGAGACCCAGTACTTC.

J is TRBJ2-1 and V is TRBV6-5; 7 nucleotides agree with TRBD2. Unmatched junction bases numbered 10, after V lost 2 bases and J lost 12 bases. Per germline, CDR1 MNHEY and CDR2 SVGAGI. This CDR3 has 14 amino acids. CDR3 DNA sequence: TGTGCCAGCAGTTACGAGTGGGAGGGCCATGGGCAGTTCTTC. As protein: CASSYEWEGHGQFF.

A word on this clonotype: Given a much more abundant clone one base away, this may be a read error. The CDR3 here is CASRPSQGSYSTLHF. CDR3 nucleotide sequence: TGTGCCAGCAGACCATCACAGGGTAGCTATTCAACCCTCCACTTT. The genes are TRBV28 and TRBJ1-6; D is perhaps TRBD1 (6 bases). Germline CDR1 MDHEN, CDR2 SYDVKM. The CDR3 has 15 amino acids.

This clonotype appeared many times. The chain combines TRBV14 with TRBJ2-1; unclear D gene. CDR1 is SGHDN, CDR2 FVKESK, per germline. The ends were cut back, 2 bases at V and 3 bases at J, with 11 bases in the middle. The CDR3 runs to 15 residues. The CDR3 DNA is TGTGCCAGCAGCCAAATTAGGGTTCTCTACAATGAGCAGTTCTTC. Amino acids: CASSQIRVLYNEQFF.

The CDR3 DNA sequence: TGCAGCGTCATGGACATCTGTAATGAAAAACTGTTTTTT. Translation: CSVMDICNEKLFF. The chain carries TRBV29-1 and TRBJ1-4; the D gene is possibly TRBD1 (5 bases). The CDR3 is made up of 13 amino acids. The ends were cut back, 6 bases at V and 4 bases at J, with 12 bases in the middle. The V gene's germline CDR1 is SQVTM and CDR2 ANQGSEA. The whole variable domain, filled in from reference TRBV29-1 and TRBJ1-4, reads SAVISQKPSRDICQRGTSLTIQCQVDSQVTMMFWYRQQPGQSLTLIATANQGSEATYESGFVIDKFPISRPNLTFSTLTVSNMSPEDSSIYLCSVMDICNEKLFFGSGTQLSVL.

A note on this clonotype: At one boundary the junction diverges from the germline segment, which might be a read error. The gene calls are TRBV6-6 and TRBJ2-7, with D unclear. Germline CDR1 MNHNY, CDR2 SVGAGI (reference sequence). The CDR3 spans 14 residues. The CDR3 is CASGYSEEADEQYF. CDR3 DNA sequence: TGTGCCAGCGGTTACTCCGAAGAGGCGGACGAACAGTACTTC.

In the case of this clonotype: A read error may explain this, as a much larger clone is one base away. V usage is TRBV10-3 and J usage is TRBJ2-7; D not resolved. The V gene's germline CDR1 is ENHRY and CDR2 SYGVKD. The CDR3 totals 12 residues. V lost 7 bases, J lost 8 bases, and 15 bases lay in between. The DNA for the CDR3 is TGTGCCATCAACCAAGACCGCCGGCAGCAGTACTTC. Its protein product is CAINQDRRQQYF.

With respect to this clonotype: At one end the junction does not follow the germline gene, possibly because of a read error. The genes are TRBV11-2 and TRBJ1-2; weak D call: TRBD1 (5 bases). The CDR3 is 13 residues long. Per the germline V gene, CDR1 is SGHAT and CDR2 is FQNNGV. The DNA for the CDR3 is TGCGCCAGCAGCTTAGGCATGGGGGATGGCTACACCTTC. Its protein product is CASSLGMGDGYTF.

By frequency in the sample, this clonotype is medium-sized. J is TRBJ2-3 and V is TRBV11-2; either TRBD1 or TRBD2 may supply D (5 bases each). The CDR3 has 14 amino acids. V lost 1 base and J 2 bases, leaving 7 bases between the germline ends. Germline V gene sequence: CDR1 SGHAT, CDR2 FQNNGV. CDR3 residues: CASSLVGTTDTQYF. CDR3 nucleotides: TGTGCCAGCAGCTTAGTCGGGACCACAGATACGCAGTATTTT.

There are a few counts of this clonotype. A much larger clone sits a single nucleotide away, making a read error possible. The chain employs TRBV7-8 and TRBJ2-1; 9 positions agree with TRBD2. This CDR3 has 16 amino acids. CDR1 and CDR2 from the germline V gene are SGHVS and FQNEAQ. CDR3 nucleotides: TGTGCCAGCAGCTTAAGGGCACTAGCGGGCTACAATGATCAGTTCTTC. This codes for CASSLRALAGYNDQFF.

Comments on this clonotype: A junction boundary mismatches the germline segment, possibly from a read error. This sequence joins TRBV4-2 and TRBJ2-1, with 10 bases fitting TRBD2. This CDR3 spans 16 amino acids. The germline CDR1 and CDR2 sequences are LGHNA and YNFKEQ. This chain's CDR3 is CASGQERLAGWNEHFF. CDR3 DNA: TGTGCCAGCGGTCAAGAAAGACTAGCGGGCTGGAATGAGCACTTCTTC.

Of note for this clonotype: At one boundary the junction diverges from the germline segment, which might be a read error. V gene TRBV4-1 combines with J gene TRBJ2-6; 11 nucleotides match TRBD1. The germline V gene has CDR1 MGHRA and CDR2 YSYEKL. The CDR3 totals 19 residues. The CDR3 sequence: CVSSQDWWTGGSGTNALTF. In DNA form, the CDR3 reads TGCGTCAGCAGCCAAGATTGGTGGACAGGGGGCTCTGGGACCAACGCCCTGACTTTC.

This clonotype was detected a few times. A clone one base away is much larger, so this may be a read error. This chain links TRBV7-9 with TRBJ2-7, with 8 bases identical to TRBD1. The CDR3 has 16 amino acids. Germline V gene sequence: CDR1 SEHNR, CDR2 FQNEAQ (reference sequence). The CDR3 nucleotides are TGTGCCAGCAGCTTAACTACAGGGGGATACTCCAACGAGCAGTACTTC. It codes for CASSLTTGGYSNEQYF.

About this clonotype: Germline is not matched at one junction end, which may reflect a read error. The rearrangement uses TRBV12-3 or TRBV12-4 and TRBJ2-7; D is unclear. The CDR3 is made up of 14 amino acids. CDR3 sequence: CVSSSESPAYEQYF. CDR3 nucleotide sequence: TGTGTCAGCAGTTCGGAATCGCCAGCCTACGAGCAGTACTTC.

This clonotype showed up just a few times. The rearrangement joins TRBV20-1 to TRBJ2-3; a possible D gene is TRBD2 (6 bases). The CDR3 sequence is 15 residues long. Trimming removed 6 bases at V and 7 bases at J, with 23 bases between. The germline V gene encodes CDR1 DFQATT and CDR2 SNEGSKA (reference sequence). CDR3 nucleotides: TGCAGTGCATGGGACTTTACCCAACTAGATCATACGCAGTATTTT. Protein product: CSAWDFTQLDHTQYF.

With respect to this clonotype: Possible read error: a much larger clone is one base away. V gene TRBV7-9 combines with J gene TRBJ2-2, with D possibly matching TRBD1 (6 bases). The CDR3 has 14 residues. Germline V gene sequence: CDR1 SEHNR, CDR2 FQNEAQ (reference sequence). V lost 4 bases and J 1 base, leaving 7 bases between the germline ends. The CDR3 loop reads CASSWTENTGELFF. The CDR3 DNA is TGTGCCAGCAGCTGGACAGAGAACACCGGGGAGCTGTTTTTT.

For this clonotype: The final CDR3 position lacks the conserved phenylalanine or tryptophan, pointing to a likely read error. This chain uses TRBV7-9 with TRBJ2-1; the match to TRBD2 covers 10 bases. The CDR3 spans 17 residues. The J segment lost 6 bases and the V segment lost 5 bases, leaving 13 bases of the junction unmatched. The germline gives CDR1 SEHNR, CDR2 FQNEAQ (reference sequence). The CDR3 coding sequence is TGTGCCAGCAGCCCAAGGCGGACTAGCGGCCTTTGCAATGAGCAGTTCCTC. This translates into CASSPRRTSGLCNEQFL.

In regard to this clonotype: Just one base apart from a much larger clone, this may be a read error. Lacking the conserved final phenylalanine or tryptophan, this CDR3 likely reflects a read error. This chain joins TRBV5-8 and TRBJ2-2, with TRBD1 matching 9 bases. The V segment lost 1 base and the J segment 6 bases; nucleotides outside the gene matches: 4. The germline CDR1 and CDR2 sequences are SGHTS and YDEGEE. The CDR3 is 15 amino acids. The CDR3 nucleotides are TGTGCCAGCAGCTTGTTGTGGACAGGGGCCGGGGAGCTGTTTTAT. Protein product: CASSLLWTGAGELFY.

About this clonotype itself: No conserved phenylalanine or tryptophan is present at the end of the CDR3, so a read error is the likely explanation. J is TRBJ1-2 and V is TRBV6-1; TRBD1 aligns across 9 bases. CDR3 length: 13 residues. The germline V gene has CDR1 MNHNS and CDR2 SASEGT. DNA for the CDR3: TGCGCCATCGGGACAGGGTTTAACTATGGCTACACCATC. Its protein is CAIGTGFNYGYTI.

The chain is built from TRBV20-1 and TRBJ2-7; tentatively, D is TRBD2 (5 bases). The length of the CDR3 is 14 residues. Trimming pared 3 bases from V and 2 bases from J, leaving 14 bases between. CDR1 is DFQATT, CDR2 SNEGSKA, per germline (reference sequence). The CDR3 coding sequence is TGCAGTGCTAGTACTACCGGGATAACCTACGAGCAGTACTTC. Its translation: CSASTTGITYEQYF.

Comments on this clonotype: A read error may explain this, as a much larger clone is one base away. The rearrangement uses TRBV6-6 and TRBJ2-1, with 9 bases identical to TRBD2. Per germline, CDR1 MNHNY and CDR2 SVGAGI (reference sequence). The CDR3 is 14 amino acids. Written as DNA, the CDR3 is TGTGCCGGCGGGAGCGGGAGGACCTACAATGAGCGGTTCTTC. Protein sequence: CAGGSGRTYNERFF.

As for this clonotype: The junction departs from germline at one end; a sequencing error may be responsible. The chain employs TRBV7-9 and TRBJ2-5; D perhaps matches TRBD1 (5 bases). In germline, CDR1 is SEHNR, CDR2 FQNEAQ (reference sequence). CDR3 length: 16 amino acids. The CDR3 DNA sequence: TGTGCCAGCGGCTTAGCCAGGGCAGGGTTGAAAGAGACCCAGTACTTC. Encoded protein: CASGLARAGLKETQYF.

V gene TRBV29-1 combines with J gene TRBJ1-2; no definite D call. Germline V CDR1 and CDR2: SQVTM, ANQGSEA. Trimming took off 3 bases at V and 5 bases at J, with 7 bases between the two ends. The CDR3 totals 11 residues. CDR3 in DNA: TGCAGCGTTGACGCCAATTATGGCTACACCTTC. Amino acid sequence: CSVDANYGYTF. Drawing the rest from reference TRBV29-1 and TRBJ1-2, the complete variable domain is SAVISQKPSRDICQRGTSLTIQCQVDSQVTMMFWYRQQPGQSLTLIATANQGSEATYESGFVIDKFPISRPNLTFSTLTVSNMSPEDSSIYLCSVDANYGYTFGSGTRLTVV.

Notes on this clonotype: A read error is possible here, since a much larger clone lies one base away. The rearrangement links TRBV19 to TRBJ1-5, with a possible D match to TRBD1 (5 bases). Germline loops: CDR1 LNHDA, CDR2 SQIVND (reference sequence). CDR3 size: 13 residues. This CDR3 is CASSMAGRQPHHF. The CDR3 DNA reads TGTGCCAGTAGTATGGCAGGGCGACAGCCCCATCATTTT.